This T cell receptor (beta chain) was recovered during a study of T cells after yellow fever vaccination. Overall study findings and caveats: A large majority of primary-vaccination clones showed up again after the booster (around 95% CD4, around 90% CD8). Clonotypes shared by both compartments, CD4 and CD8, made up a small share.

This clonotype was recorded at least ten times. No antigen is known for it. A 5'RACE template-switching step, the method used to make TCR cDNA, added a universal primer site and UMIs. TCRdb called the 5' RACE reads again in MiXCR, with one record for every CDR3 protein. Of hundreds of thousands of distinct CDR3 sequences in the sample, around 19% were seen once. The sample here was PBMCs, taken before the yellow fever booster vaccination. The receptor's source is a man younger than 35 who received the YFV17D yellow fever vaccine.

The CDR3 protein is CASSRSGAYNEQFF. The CDR3 nucleotides read TGTGCCAGCAGTAGGAGCGGGGCCTACAATGAGCAGTTCTTC. The chain has TRBV7-2 and TRBJ2-1; 7 nucleotides align to TRBD2. CDR1 and CDR2 from the germline V gene are SGHTA and FQGNSA. The CDR3 totals 14 residues. Trimming at V came to 6 bases and at J to 2 bases, leaving 4 bases not matched to a gene.